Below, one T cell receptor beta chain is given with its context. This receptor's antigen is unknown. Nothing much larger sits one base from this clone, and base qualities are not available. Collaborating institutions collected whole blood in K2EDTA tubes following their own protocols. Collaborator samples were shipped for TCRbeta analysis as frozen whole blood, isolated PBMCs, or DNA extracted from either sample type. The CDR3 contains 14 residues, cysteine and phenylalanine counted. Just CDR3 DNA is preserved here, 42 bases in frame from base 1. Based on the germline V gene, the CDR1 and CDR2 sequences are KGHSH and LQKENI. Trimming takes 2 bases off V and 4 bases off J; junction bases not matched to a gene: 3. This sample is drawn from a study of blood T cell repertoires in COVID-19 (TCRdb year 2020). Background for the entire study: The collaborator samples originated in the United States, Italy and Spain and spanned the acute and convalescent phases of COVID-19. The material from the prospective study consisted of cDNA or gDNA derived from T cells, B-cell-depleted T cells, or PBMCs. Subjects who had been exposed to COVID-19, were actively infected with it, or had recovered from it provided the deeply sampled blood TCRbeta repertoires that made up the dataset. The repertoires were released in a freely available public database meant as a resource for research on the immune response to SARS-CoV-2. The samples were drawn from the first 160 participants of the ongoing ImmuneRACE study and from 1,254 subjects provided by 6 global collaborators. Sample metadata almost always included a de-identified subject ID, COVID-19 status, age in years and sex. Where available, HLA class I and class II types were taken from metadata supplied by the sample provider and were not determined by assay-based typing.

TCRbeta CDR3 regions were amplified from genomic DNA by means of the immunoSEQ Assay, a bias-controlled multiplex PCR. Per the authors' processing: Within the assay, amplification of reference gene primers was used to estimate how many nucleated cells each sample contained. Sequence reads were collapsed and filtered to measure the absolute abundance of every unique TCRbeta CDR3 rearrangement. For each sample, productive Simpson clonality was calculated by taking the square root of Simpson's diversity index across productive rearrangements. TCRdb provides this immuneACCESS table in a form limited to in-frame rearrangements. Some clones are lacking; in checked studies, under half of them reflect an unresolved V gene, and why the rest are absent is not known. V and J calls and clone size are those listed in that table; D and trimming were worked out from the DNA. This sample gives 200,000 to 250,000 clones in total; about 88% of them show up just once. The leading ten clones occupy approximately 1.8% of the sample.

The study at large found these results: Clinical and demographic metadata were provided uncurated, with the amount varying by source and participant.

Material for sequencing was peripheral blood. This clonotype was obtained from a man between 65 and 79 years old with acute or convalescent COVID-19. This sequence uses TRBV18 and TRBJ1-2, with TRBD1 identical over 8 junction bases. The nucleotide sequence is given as TGTGCCAGCTCACCAACTGGACAGGGCTATGGCTACACCTTC. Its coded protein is CASSPTGQGYGYTF. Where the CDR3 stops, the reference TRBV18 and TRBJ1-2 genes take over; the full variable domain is NAGVMQNPRHLVRRRGQEARLRCSPMKGHSHVYWYRQLPEEGLKFMVYLQKENIIDESGMPKERFSAEFPKEGPSILRIQQVVRGDSAAYFCASSPTGQGYGYTFGSGTRLTVV.